The 15 T cell receptor beta chains given below trace back to one sample, sequenced in a study of blood T cell repertoires in COVID-19. Clones were sequenced by immunoSEQ multiplex PCR, and TCRdb holds only the in-frame ones, with some missing. The data contain around 450,000 clones, approximately 90% of them singletons. Sequencing input: peripheral blood. The receptors derive from a woman aged 25-40 years with acute or convalescent COVID-19.

The chain joins TRBV7-3 to TRBJ2-7, with a tentative D call TRBD1 (6 bases). The V end was cut by 5 bases, the J end by 4 bases, with 15 bases between. The CDR3 is made up of 14 amino acids. CDR1 and CDR2 (germline): SGHTA, FQGTGA. The CDR3 nucleotides are TGTGCCAGCAGCCCTACAGGGCTAGGATACGAGCAGTACTTC. It is translated as CASSPTGLGYEQYF.

The rearrangement uses TRBV20-1 and TRBJ2-1; D gene unclear. This CDR3 is 10 amino acids long. Trimming left V 4 bases short and J 7 bases short, with 5 bases between. The germline CDR1 and CDR2 sequences are DFQATT and SNEGSKA (reference sequence). The DNA for the CDR3 is TGCAGTGCTATCAGGAATGAGCAGTTCTTC. This sequence encodes CSAIRNEQFF.

The chain has TRBV21-1 and TRBJ2-3; whether TRBD1, the table's D call, matches the DNA was not checked. TRBV21-1 is noted as a pseudogene. CDR3 length equals 13 residues. CDR3 loop: CATLDRERDTQYF. The CDR3 region has the DNA TGTGCCACTTTGGACAGGGAACGTGATACGCAGTATTTT.

This clone was observed a single time. This sequence joins TRBV2 and TRBJ2-7; 8 bases are shared with TRBD2. V shed 2 bases, J shed 3 bases, and the junction held 6 bases outside the gene matches. The CDR3 totals 15 residues. CDR1 is SNHLY, CDR2 FYNNEI, per germline. The CDR3 region has the DNA TGTGCCAGCAGTGAAATCCGGCGGGGGGACTACGAGCAGTACTTC. Residues: CASSEIRRGDYEQYF.

The rearrangement links TRBV5-8 to TRBJ2-5, with a tentative D call TRBD2 (6 bases). CDR1 and CDR2 from the germline V gene are SGHTS and YDEGEE. This CDR3 contains 14 residues. The V end was cut by 4 bases, the J end by 4 bases, with 14 bases between. The DNA for the CDR3 is TGTGCCAGCAGCCCCGAGACTAGGGGAGAGACCCAGTACTTC. Its protein is CASSPETRGETQYF.

The chain links TRBV28 to TRBJ2-7; perhaps TRBD1 as D (7 bases). CDR3 size: 14 residues. CDR1 and CDR2 from the germline V gene are MDHEN and SYDVKM. V dropped 4 bases and J dropped 3 bases, with 13 bases sitting between them. The CDR3 bases are TGTGCCAGCAGTTGGCGGGACAGCGTCTACGAGCAGTACTTC. Amino acids: CASSWRDSVYEQYF.

Notes on this clone: The germline gene is not matched at one end of the junction; a read error may be the cause. The rearrangement links TRBV7-2 to TRBJ1-2, with 10 bases aligning to TRBD1. CDR3 length equals 16 residues. CDR1 and CDR2 from the germline V gene are SGHTA and FQGNSA. This CDR3 is CAGSLDGTGADSGYTF. The CDR3 nucleotides are TGTGCCGGCAGCTTAGACGGGACAGGGGCGGACTCTGGCTACACCTTC.

The gene calls are TRBV27 and TRBJ2-5; TRBD2 agrees at 8 bases. The CDR3 runs 18 residues. CDR1 is MNHEY and CDR2 is SMNVEV in the germline V gene (reference sequence). V lost 6 bases and J lost 1; bases outside the gene matches: 16. The CDR3: CASRVRWETGGFQETQYF. CDR3 DNA sequence: TGTGCCAGCAGGGTGAGGTGGGAAACGGGGGGGTTCCAAGAGACCCAGTACTTC.

V and J are TRBV7-2 and TRBJ2-6; TRBD1 is a possible D gene (5 bases). The V end lost 2 bases, the J end lost 2 bases, and 13 bases lay between the germline ends. Germline CDR1 is SGHTA and CDR2 is FQGNSA. The CDR3 length is 17 residues. CDR3 nucleotide sequence: TGTGCCAGCAGCTTATATGGCAGGGTGGCTGGGGCCAACGTCCTGACTTTC. Translation: CASSLYGRVAGANVLTF.

The CDR3 nucleotides read TGCGCCAGCAGCCAAGGAGACAATGAGCAGTTCTTC. Encoded protein: CASSQGDNEQFF. The chain carries TRBV4-1 and TRBJ2-1; D not certain. V gave up 1 base and J gave up 5 bases, with 3 bases separating them. The CDR3 spans 12 residues. Germline lookup yields CDR1 MGHRA and CDR2 YSYEKL.

This chain connects TRBV5-4 to TRBJ1-2; tentative D call: TRBD1 (6 bases). V was shortened by 1 base and J by 4 bases, with 26 bases between the two germline ends. The germline gives CDR1 SGHNT, CDR2 YYREEE (reference sequence). This CDR3 comprises 19 residues. The CDR3 DNA sequence: TGTGCCAGCAGCTTGTCTCGTCGACGGACAGATTTTATAGGCTATGGCTACACCTTC. Translated, it gives CASSLSRRRTDFIGYGYTF.

The J gene is TRBJ1-5, the V gene TRBV18; TRBD1 matches 7 bases. The trim removed 4 bases at V and 4 bases at J, leaving 7 bases unmatched. The CDR3 loop spans 15 amino acids. CDR1 KGHSH and CDR2 LQKENI come from the germline V gene. CDR3 protein: CASSRGQESNQPQHF. CDR3 coding DNA: TGTGCCAGCTCACGTGGACAGGAAAGTAATCAGCCCCAGCATTTT.

The chain joins TRBV5-4 to TRBJ1-6; D ambiguous. CDR1 and CDR2 from the germline V gene are SGHNT and YYREEE (reference sequence). The CDR3 totals 17 residues. The V gene lost 0 bases and the J gene lost 4 bases, with 14 bases spanning the gap. In DNA form, the CDR3 reads TGTGCCAGCAGCTTGGCCCCGCTCGGTAGATATAATTCACCCCTCCACTTT. It is translated as CASSLAPLGRYNSPLHF. The variable domain in full, completed from reference TRBV5-4 and TRBJ1-6, reads ETGVTQSPTHLIKTRGQQVTLRCSSQSGHNTVSWYQQALGQGPQFIFQYYREEENGRGNFPPRFSGLQFPNYSSELNVNALELDDSALYLCASSLAPLGRYNSPLHFGNGTRLTVT.

The chain recombines TRBV21-1 with TRBJ2-5; the D call TRBD1 from the table was never checked on the DNA. TRBV21-1 is annotated as a pseudogene. This CDR3 has 14 amino acids. The CDR3 protein is CASSSRGRPETQYF. As DNA, the CDR3 is TGTGCCAGCAGCAGCAGGGGGAGGCCGGAGACCCAGTACTTC.

The chain couples TRBV2 to TRBJ1-1; 7 nucleotides line up with TRBD1. Germline CDR1 SNHLY, CDR2 FYNNEI. The J segment lost 2 bases and the V segment lost 4 bases, leaving 10 bases of the junction unmatched. This CDR3 contains 16 residues. Written as DNA, the CDR3 is TGTGCCAGCAGTGCCAGGACAGGAGGTACTAACACTGAAGCTTTCTTT. It codes for CASSARTGGTNTEAFF. Complete variable domain (other parts from reference TRBV2 and TRBJ1-1): EPEVTQTPSHQVTQMGQEVILRCVPISNHLYFYWYRQILGQKVEFLVSFYNNEISEKSEIFDDQFSVERPDGSNFTLKIRSTKLEDSAMYFCASSARTGGTNTEAFFGQGTRLTVV.